Presented here are 17 T cell receptor beta chains from one specimen sequenced in a study of blood T cell repertoires in COVID-19. Generated by immunoSEQ multiplex PCR, the TCRdb table keeps only in-frame clones and is missing some. The data contain 200,000 to 250,000 clones, 80% to 95% of them singletons. The sequencing input was peripheral blood. The receptors were sampled from a man in his sixties with COVID-19, enrolled during active disease.

The rearrangement uses TRBV6-5 and TRBJ2-1; a weak D match, TRBD2 (6 bases). CDR3 length equals 14 residues. V lost 5 bases to trimming and J lost 4 bases, with 12 bases between them. Germline assignment: CDR1 MNHEY and CDR2 SVGAGI. CDR3 sequence: CASSSPRGYNEQFF. CDR3 bases: TGTGCCAGCAGTAGCCCCCGGGGGTACAATGAGCAGTTCTTC.

V and J are TRBV6-1 and TRBJ1-3; weak D call: TRBD1 (5 bases). Trimming pared 4 bases from V and 0 bases from J, leaving 13 bases between. Germline V gives CDR1 MNHNS, CDR2 SASEGT. The CDR3 runs 16 residues. CDR3 region: CASSAPVGLSGNTIYF. CDR3 in DNA: TGTGCCAGCAGTGCCCCCGTGGGACTCTCTGGAAACACCATATATTTT.

This chain links TRBV6-6 with TRBJ2-1; TRBD1 matches at 9 bases. The germline gives CDR1 MNHNY, CDR2 SVGAGI (reference sequence). Unmatched junction bases numbered 5, after V lost 7 bases and J lost 4 bases. CDR3 length equals 14 residues. CDR3 residues: CASTSTGGYNEQFF. The CDR3 DNA reads as TGTGCCAGCACCTCGACAGGGGGGTACAATGAGCAGTTCTTC.

This chain connects TRBV7-8 to TRBJ2-7; D gene ambiguous. This CDR3 is built from 11 residues. Trimming shortened V by 2 bases and J by 5 bases, and 4 bases separated the two germline ends. CDR1 is SGHVS and CDR2 is FQNEAQ in the germline V gene. CDR3 amino acids: CASSLLNEQYF. The CDR3 DNA is TGTGCCAGCAGCTTATTAAACGAGCAGTACTTC.

The chain uses TRBV28 and TRBJ1-3, with D unclear. V was clipped by 3 bases and J by 4 bases, with 4 bases between them. There are 12 residues in the CDR3. Germline V gene sequence: CDR1 MDHEN, CDR2 SYDVKM. The CDR3 DNA sequence: TGTGCCAGCAGTTTTCCGGGAAACACCATATATTTT. Its protein is CASSFPGNTIYF.

This chain links TRBV5-1 with TRBJ2-2; perhaps TRBD2 as D (6 bases). Germline CDR1 and CDR2: SGHRS and YFSETQ. The CDR3 extends over 14 amino acids. V shed 2 bases and J shed 6 bases, with 11 bases lying between them. The DNA of the CDR3 is TGCGCCAGCAGCTTTTCGGGGGTTTCCGGGGAGCTGTTTTTT. Amino acid sequence: CASSFSGVSGELFF.

The chain is built from TRBV5-1 and TRBJ1-4, with D possibly TRBD1 on 6 matching bases. CDR1 and CDR2 from the germline V gene are SGHRS and YFSETQ. V was trimmed by 4 bases and J by 8 bases, leaving 15 bases between them. The CDR3 has 14 amino acids. The CDR3 protein is CASSLRGTGEKLFF. For the CDR3, the DNA is TGCGCCAGCAGCCTGAGGGGGACGGGCGAAAAACTGTTTTTT.

The V gene is TRBV11-2, the J gene TRBJ1-2, with 7 bases that match TRBD1. The ends lost 5 bases at V and 1 base at J; junction bases unmatched: 10. The germline V gene encodes CDR1 SGHAT and CDR2 FQNNGV. The CDR3 loop spans 16 amino acids. The CDR3 coding sequence is TGTGCCAGCAGCCCCGCGGGACAGCAAATTAACTATGGCTACACCTTC. Translating gives CASSPAGQQINYGYTF.

The J gene is TRBJ2-2, the V gene TRBV7-6; 9 nucleotides agree with TRBD1. In germline, CDR1 is SGHVS, CDR2 FNYEAQ. The CDR3 sequence is 16 residues long. V gave up 1 base and J gave up 3 bases; unmatched junction bases: 3. CDR3 in amino acids: CASSLVGQGYTGELFF. CDR3 DNA: TGTGCCAGCAGCTTAGTGGGACAGGGTTACACCGGGGAGCTGTTTTTT.

This chain connects TRBV5-1 to TRBJ2-7, with TRBD2 as a possible D gene (5 bases). This CDR3 comprises 12 residues. V shed 5 bases and J shed 2 bases, with 8 bases lying between them. Germline CDR1 is SGHRS and CDR2 is YFSETQ. The CDR3 region is CASRDSAYEQYF. The DNA for the CDR3 is TGCGCCAGCAGGGACTCGGCCTACGAGCAGTACTTC.

The chain joins TRBV2 to TRBJ2-1; 13 bases fit TRBD2. Trimming cost V 6 bases and J 3 bases; bases outside gene matches: 2. The germline CDR1 and CDR2 sequences are SNHLY and FYNNEI. The CDR3 is 15 residues long. In DNA form, the CDR3 reads TGTGCCAGCAGGGGACTAGCGGGACGCTACAATGAGCAGTTCTTC. Its translation: CASRGLAGRYNEQFF.

The V gene is TRBV2, the J gene TRBJ1-2; a weak D match, TRBD1 (5 bases). CDR1 and CDR2 from the germline V gene are SNHLY and FYNNEI. CDR3 length equals 14 residues. V was cut by 6 bases and J by 3 bases, with 14 bases left in between. CDR3 coding DNA: TGTGCCAGCAGCCTTTCAGGGATTGACTATGGCTACACCTTC. Protein product: CASSLSGIDYGYTF. The full variable domain, its missing parts supplied by reference TRBV2 and TRBJ1-2, is EPEVTQTPSHQVTQMGQEVILRCVPISNHLYFYWYRQILGQKVEFLVSFYNNEISEKSEIFDDQFSVERPDGSNFTLKIRSTKLEDSAMYFCASSLSGIDYGYTFGSGTRLTVV.

The chain carries TRBV23-1 and TRBJ1-5, with D perhaps TRBD1 (5 bases). TRBV23-1 falls under the ORF class, with uncertain function. This CDR3 spans 18 amino acids. V lost 2 bases to trimming and J lost 4 bases, with 21 bases between them. The CDR3 nucleotides are TGCGCCAGCAGTCAACGACAGAGATCGACGGTCCTGAATCAGCCCCAGCATTTT. Translating it yields CASSQRQRSTVLNQPQHF.

The chain links TRBV4-1 to TRBJ2-2; 9 bases agree with TRBD2. The CDR3 spans 16 residues. Trimming at V came to 4 bases and at J to 8 bases, leaving 11 bases not matched to a gene. Germline lookup yields CDR1 MGHRA and CDR2 YSYEKL. The CDR3, as DNA: TGCGCCAGCAGCCCCGGGCCTAGCGGGGTAAGGGGGGAGCTGTTTTTT. Its translation is CASSPGPSGVRGELFF.

CDR3 bases: TGTGCCAGCAGTTACTCATCCGGGACAGGCAATCAGCCCCAGCATTTT. Its translation: CASSYSSGTGNQPQHF. The chain carries TRBV6-5 and TRBJ1-5, with 7 nucleotides matching TRBD1. This CDR3 is built from 16 residues. The germline CDR1 and CDR2 sequences are MNHEY and SVGAGI. Germline trimming cut 0 bases from V and 2 bases from J; bases unmatched to any gene: 4.

Regarding this clone: This CDR3 is also generated by other DNA sequences in the sample. The chain carries TRBV30 and TRBJ1-1; D uncertain. Germline V gives CDR1 GTSNPN, CDR2 SVGIG (reference sequence). The CDR3 is made up of 13 amino acids. The V end was cut by 0 bases, the J end by 4 bases, with 9 bases between. CDR3 protein: CAWSVRRGTEAFF. CDR3 coding DNA: TGTGCCTGGAGTGTGAGGCGTGGCACTGAAGCTTTCTTT.

This clone was seen repeatedly, ten times or more. The V and J genes are TRBV4-2 and TRBJ1-3; D call uncertain. The CDR3 is made up of 16 amino acids. Germline V lookup: CDR1 LGHNA, CDR2 YNFKEQ. V was clipped by 0 bases and J by 2 bases, with 11 bases between them. This chain's CDR3 is CASSQEPGIAGNTIYF. The CDR3 DNA reads as TGTGCCAGCAGCCAAGAACCGGGTATCGCTGGAAACACCATATATTTT.